The T cell receptor (beta chain) under discussion was sequenced for a study of stem cell transplantation in POMP-related autoinflammatory disease (dated by TCRdb to the early 2020s). As for the study more broadly: According to the study's hypothesis, the TRB repertoire gets skewed because defective thymoproteasomes impair MHC class I-dependent CD8+ T-cell differentiation and positive selection. Prior to transplant, the patients had skewing toward CD4+ naive T cells, low CD8+ T-cell proportions, and reduced T-cell cytokine secretion. The effect of POMP deficiency on T-cell receptor beta repertoire diversity and CDR3 characteristics was assessed by high-throughput TRB sequencing. Overall results and qualifications from the work: The number of unique TRB V-J gene pairings in PRAID patients was restricted. Statistical significance for the trend toward lower diversity and increased clonality in PRAID patients was reached only for regulatory T cells. PRAID patients trended toward lower TRB diversity and higher clonality across all analyzed T-cell subsets.

From cysteine to phenylalanine, the CDR3 is 16 amino acids long. Kept here is only the CDR3 DNA, which spans 48 bases and is read in frame from base 1. Cut back by 3 bases and 6 bases, the V and J ends lie 20 bases apart. As encoded in the germline V gene, CDR1 is SGDLS while CDR2 is YYNGEE. The protocol used for the library was the immunoSEQ multiplex PCR assay. The study's processing was this. Shannon entropy, which accounts for clonal size distribution, was used to quantify repertoire diversity. Clonotype distribution inequality was measured with the Gini-Simpson index (Simpson_1-D). The table was pulled from immuneACCESS by TCRdb, which kept in-frame rearrangements only. Such tables lose some clones; where checked, under half of the loss comes from unresolved V genes, and the rest has no known cause. Clonal size and the V and J genes are those of that table, whereas D and trimming came from the DNA. For this sample there are more than 20,000 clones; more than 75% appear just once. Approximately 2.3% of the sample is taken by the ten largest.

This clone is a singleton in its sample. Which antigen it targets is not known. No base qualities exist here, and no much larger clone lies one base off it. According to the study, the label for this sample's time point signals: before hematopoietic stem cell transplant. PRAID was a condition in which autoinflammation came alongside prominent immunodeficiency. Before TRB sequencing, the T-cell subsets, namely conventional T cells, CD8+ T cells, regulatory T cells, and T follicular helper cells, were sorted. The clonotype originates from a human donor with POMP-related autoinflammation and immune dysregulation (PRAID). The sequenced sample was CD4+ T cells from PBMCs, obtained before stem cell transplantation. The chain is encoded by TRBV9 joined to TRBJ2-3; the D segment could be TRBD2, given 6 matching bases. The nucleotide sequence reads as follows: TGTGCCAGCAGCGGAAGACTAGAACGACCGACGGATACGCAGTATTTT. This sequence encodes CASSGRLERPTDTQYF.